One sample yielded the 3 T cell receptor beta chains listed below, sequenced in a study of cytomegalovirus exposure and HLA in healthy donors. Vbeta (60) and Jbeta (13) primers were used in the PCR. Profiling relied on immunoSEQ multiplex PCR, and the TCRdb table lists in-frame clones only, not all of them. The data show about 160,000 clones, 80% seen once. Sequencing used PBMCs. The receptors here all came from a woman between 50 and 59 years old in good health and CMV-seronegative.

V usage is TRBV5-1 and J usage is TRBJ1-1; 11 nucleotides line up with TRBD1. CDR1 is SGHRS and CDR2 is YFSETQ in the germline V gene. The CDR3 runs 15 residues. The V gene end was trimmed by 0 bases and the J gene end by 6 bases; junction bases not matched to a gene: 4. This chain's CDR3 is CASSLAAGQGAEAFF. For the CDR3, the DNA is TGCGCCAGCAGCTTGGCCGCGGGACAGGGGGCTGAAGCTTTCTTT.

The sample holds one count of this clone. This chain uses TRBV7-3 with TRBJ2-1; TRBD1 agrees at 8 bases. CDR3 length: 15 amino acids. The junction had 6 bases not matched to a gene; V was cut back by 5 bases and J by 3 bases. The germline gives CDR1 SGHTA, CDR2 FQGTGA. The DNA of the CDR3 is TGTGCCAGCAGCGATAGGGGACAGGACTACAATGAGCAGTTCTTC. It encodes CASSDRGQDYNEQFF.

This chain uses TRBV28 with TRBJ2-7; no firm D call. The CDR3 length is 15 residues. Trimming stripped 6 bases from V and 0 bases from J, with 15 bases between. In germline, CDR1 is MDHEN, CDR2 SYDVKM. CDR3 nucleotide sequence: TGTGCCAGCAGACTTTATCTCGAGGACTCCTACGAGCAGTACTTC. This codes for CASRLYLEDSYEQYF.